The next 20 T cell receptor beta chains were all read from a single sample in a study of blood T cells in healthy people across ages. Combining a sample-barcoded 5' primer with a J-beta primer mix, a second PCR ran for about 6 to 12 cycles. A single record per CDR3 protein comes from TCRdb applying MiXCR to the 5' RACE reads. The table lists about a million distinct CDR3 sequences, 35% to 40% of them singletons. Input material: blood. These receptors were obtained from a man between 18 and 29 years old in good health.

This clonotype was observed at least ten times. J is TRBJ1-2 and V is TRBV6-6; no clear D. This CDR3 has 13 residues. The V end was cut by 6 bases, the J end by 3 bases, with 11 bases between. The germline CDR1 and CDR2 sequences are MNHNY and SVGAGI (reference sequence). CDR3 coding DNA: TGTGCCAGCAGGAGTACAGATTACTATGGCTACACCTTC. Amino acids: CASRSTDYYGYTF.

The J gene is TRBJ1-1, the V gene TRBV4-1; maybe TRBD1 (6 bases). V was shortened by 1 base and J by 1 base, with 10 bases between the two germline ends. The CDR3 has 15 amino acids. Germline CDR1 is MGHRA and CDR2 is YSYEKL. In nucleotides, the CDR3 is TGCGCCAGCAGCCAAGCGGGGGCCGAGAACACTGAAGCTTTCTTT. Translation gives CASSQAGAENTEAFF.

This clonotype was seen a few times. One end of the junction fails to match germline, which may point to a read error. The chain employs TRBV7-2 and TRBJ2-5; the D gene is possibly TRBD2 (5 bases). The CDR3 has 15 amino acids. Germline assignment: CDR1 SGHTA and CDR2 FQGNSA. The CDR3 DNA reads as TGTGCCGGCAGCTTCAATTTAGCGAGTGGACAGACCCAGTACTTC. Translation: CAGSFNLASGQTQYF.

This chain connects TRBV20-1 to TRBJ2-3; 9 nucleotides match TRBD2. The germline V gene encodes CDR1 DFQATT and CDR2 SNEGSKA (reference sequence). V lost 1 base and J lost 0; bases outside the gene matches: 2. The CDR3 loop spans 15 amino acids. Here the CDR3 reads CSARVRGGSTDTQYF. DNA for the CDR3: TGCAGTGCTAGAGTGCGGGGGGGGAGCACAGATACGCAGTATTTT.

The rearrangement uses TRBV5-1 and TRBJ1-6; 8 bases fit TRBD1. The germline CDR1 and CDR2 sequences are SGHRS and YFSETQ. After removal of 0 bases from V and 13 bases from J, the junction contained 9 bases not matched to a gene. This CDR3 contains 15 residues. CDR3 residues: CASSLESGGYYPLHF. In DNA, the CDR3 is TGCGCCAGCAGCTTGGAGTCAGGGGGCTACTATCCCCTCCACTTT.

This sequence joins TRBV30 and TRBJ1-1; D call uncertain. The germline V gene has CDR1 GTSNPN and CDR2 SVGIG (reference sequence). The CDR3 contains 13 residues. V lost 4 bases and J 1 base, leaving 10 bases between the germline ends. The CDR3 DNA reads TGTGCCTGGACGAATTTTGCGAACACTGAAGCTTTCTTT. Residues: CAWTNFANTEAFF.

J is TRBJ2-1 and V is TRBV4-3, with 7 bases lining up with TRBD2. The CDR3 extends over 15 amino acids. The junction had 7 bases not matched to a gene; V was cut back by 0 bases and J by 8 bases. Germline V CDR1 and CDR2: LGHNA, YSLEER. For the CDR3, the DNA is TGCGCCAGCAGCCAAGATGGGCTGGGGAGGGATGAGCAGTTCTTC. It specifies CASSQDGLGRDEQFF.

The sample holds many counts of this clonotype. The chain combines TRBV7-2 with TRBJ1-5; D is unclear. Germline CDR1 reads SGHTA; CDR2 reads FQGNSA. The CDR3 has 13 amino acids. The V gene lost 5 bases and the J gene lost 4 bases, with 9 bases spanning the gap. The CDR3 sequence: CASSLSRNQPQHF. Written as DNA, the CDR3 is TGTGCCAGCAGCCTAAGTCGGAATCAGCCCCAGCATTTT.

The chain has TRBV6-1 and TRBJ1-5, with unresolved D. The CDR3 is 13 amino acids. The V and J ends lost 4 bases and 4 bases respectively, with 8 bases between them. From germline, CDR1 is MNHNS and CDR2 SASEGT. DNA of the CDR3: TGTGCCAGCAGTGCCTGGGCTAATCAGCCCCAGCATTTT. Encoded protein: CASSAWANQPQHF.

The chain links TRBV28 to TRBJ1-4; D not resolved. V was pared by 4 bases and J by 7 bases, with 7 bases between. The CDR3 contains 12 residues. Germline CDR1 is MDHEN and CDR2 is SYDVKM. The CDR3 here is CASSSRGEKLFF. The CDR3 DNA reads TGTGCCAGCAGTTCCCGTGGTGAAAAACTGTTTTTT. The whole variable domain, remainder taken from reference TRBV28 and TRBJ1-4, is DVKVTQSSRYLVKRTGEKVFLECVQDMDHENMFWYRQDPGLGLRLIYFSYDVKMKEKGDIPEGYSVSREKKERFSLILESASTNQTSMYLCASSSRGEKLFFGSGTQLSVL.

This chain joins TRBV20-1 and TRBJ1-5; a possible D gene is TRBD1 (5 bases). The CDR3 length is 13 residues. The ends were cut back, 5 bases at V and 2 bases at J, with 10 bases in the middle. From germline, CDR1 is DFQATT and CDR2 SNEGSKA (reference sequence). CDR3 DNA sequence: TGCAGTGCTGGAGCCAGGGGCAATCAGCCCCAGCATTTT. Amino acids: CSAGARGNQPQHF.

This rearrangement joins TRBV9 to TRBJ1-1; D perhaps matches TRBD1 (5 bases). Trimming shortened V by 3 bases and J by 7 bases, and 10 bases separated the two germline ends. The CDR3 spans 12 residues. The germline CDR1 and CDR2 sequences are SGDLS and YYNGEE. Here the CDR3 DNA reads TGTGCCAGCAGCGATCCCGGGGGTGAAGCTTTCTTT. Its protein is CASSDPGGEAFF.

The V call is TRBV5-4, the J call TRBJ1-1, with no clear D. The CDR3 length is 15 residues. V lost 0 bases, J lost 4 bases, and 13 bases lay in between. Germline CDR1 is SGHNT and CDR2 is YYREEE (reference sequence). CDR3 DNA sequence: TGTGCCAGCAGCTTGGGGAGGGCGCGTGGCACTGAAGCTTTCTTT. Translating gives CASSLGRARGTEAFF.

With respect to this clonotype: Compared with germline, one end of the junction differs, possibly owing to a read error. V and J are TRBV7-2 and TRBJ2-3, with D hard to call. This CDR3 region has 13 residues. The germline CDR1 and CDR2 sequences are SGHTA and FQGNSA. The CDR3 region is CVSSLDAPDTQYF. The CDR3 DNA is TGTGTCAGCAGCTTAGATGCTCCAGATACGCAGTATTTT.

This clonotype was counted a few times. The V and J genes are TRBV4-3 and TRBJ2-7; a possible D gene is TRBD1 (6 bases). The CDR3 runs 15 residues. The germline CDR1 and CDR2 sequences are LGHNA and YSLEER. Trimming removed 0 bases from V and 1 base from J, with 10 bases in between. The CDR3 bases are TGCGCCAGCAGCCAAGAGCAGGGGCAATCCTACGAGCAGTACTTC. It codes for CASSQEQGQSYEQYF.

The rearrangement links TRBV6-5 to TRBJ1-2, with D perhaps matching TRBD1 (6 bases). V was trimmed by 0 bases and J by 5 bases, leaving 7 bases between them. CDR3 length: 13 residues. Germline CDR1 MNHEY, CDR2 SVGAGI. The CDR3 DNA sequence: TGTGCCAGCAGTTACTCTCAGGGGTATGGCTACACCTTC. It translates to CASSYSQGYGYTF.

This chain joins TRBV4-3 and TRBJ1-6; TRBD1 matches at 7 bases. V trimming: 0 bases; J trimming: 0 bases; junction bases outside the gene matches: 2. Germline V gene sequence: CDR1 LGHNA, CDR2 YSLEER. This CDR3 has 17 amino acids. The CDR3 loop reads CASSQDGDSSYNSPLHF. DNA for the CDR3: TGCGCCAGCAGCCAAGATGGGGACAGCTCCTATAATTCACCCCTCCACTTT.

The rearrangement uses TRBV27 and TRBJ1-1, with D tentatively TRBD1 (6 bases). Trimming removed 1 base from V and 4 bases from J, with 10 bases in between. Germline assignment: CDR1 MNHEY and CDR2 SMNVEV (reference sequence). The length of the CDR3 is 14 residues. The CDR3 nucleotides read TGTGCCAGCAGTTTATATCAGGGGACCACTGAAGCTTTCTTT. Translation gives CASSLYQGTTEAFF.

The chain carries TRBV9 and TRBJ2-7; 11 bases are a match to TRBD2. CDR1 and CDR2 (germline): SGDLS, YYNGEE. The trim removed 4 bases at V and 4 bases at J, leaving 10 bases unmatched. The CDR3 consists of 16 residues. CDR3 coding DNA: TGTGCCAGCAGCTCTACTAGCGGGGGACAAAGGTACGAGCAGTACTTC. Its protein product is CASSSTSGGQRYEQYF.

The rearrangement uses TRBV6-1 and TRBJ2-1; maybe TRBD2 (6 bases). Trimming left V 7 bases short and J 0 bases short, with 22 bases between. This CDR3 is built from 18 residues. Germline V CDR1 and CDR2: MNHNS, SASEGT. The CDR3 nucleotides read TGTGCCAGCAACCCGATGGGGGGATCAAGAAGCTCCTACAATGAGCAGTTCTTC. The encoded protein is CASNPMGGSRSSYNEQFF.